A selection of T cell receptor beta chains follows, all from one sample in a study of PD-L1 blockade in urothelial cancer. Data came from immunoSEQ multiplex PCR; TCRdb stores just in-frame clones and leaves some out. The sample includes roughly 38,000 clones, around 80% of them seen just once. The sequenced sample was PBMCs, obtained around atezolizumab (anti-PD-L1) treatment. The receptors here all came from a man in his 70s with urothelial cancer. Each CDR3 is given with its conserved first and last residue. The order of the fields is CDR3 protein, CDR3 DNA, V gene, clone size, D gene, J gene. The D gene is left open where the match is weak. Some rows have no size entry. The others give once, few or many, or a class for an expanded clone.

CDR3 protein: CASSLKSGTGELFF; CDR3 DNA: TGTGCCAGCAGCTTGAAGAGCGGCACCGGGGAGCTGTTTTTT; V gene: TRBV11-2; clone size: .; D gene: .; J gene: TRBJ2-2
CDR3 protein: CASSLREGNQPQHF; CDR3 DNA: TGTGCCAGCAGCCTCAGGGAGGGCAATCAGCCCCAGCATTTT; V gene: TRBV7-8; clone size: .; D gene: .; J gene: TRBJ1-5
CDR3 protein: CASRGKGAGREPQHF; CDR3 DNA: TGTGCCAGCAGGGGGAAAGGGGCTGGTAGGGAGCCCCAGCATTTT; V gene: TRBV28; clone size: .; D gene: .; J gene: TRBJ1-5
CDR3 protein: CASTRLAGDGLSGNEQFF; CDR3 DNA: TGTGCCAGCACAAGACTAGCGGGAGACGGTCTCAGTGGAAATGAGCAGTTCTTC; V gene: TRBV9; clone size: .; D gene: TRBD2; J gene: TRBJ2-1
CDR3 protein: CASSPQAGGYEQYF; CDR3 DNA: TGTGCCAGCAGCCCCCAGGCGGGAGGCTACGAGCAGTACTTC; V gene: TRBV7-9; clone size: .; D gene: TRBD2; J gene: TRBJ2-7
CDR3 protein: CASSVALGGLIGELFF; CDR3 DNA: TGTGCCAGCAGCGTAGCGCTGGGGGGGCTAATCGGGGAGCTGTTTTTT; V gene: TRBV9; clone size: .; D gene: .; J gene: TRBJ2-2
CDR3 protein: CASSEGTGYGYTF; CDR3 DNA: TGTGCCAGCAGTGAAGGGACAGGTTATGGCTACACCTTC; V gene: TRBV2; clone size: .; D gene: TRBD1; J gene: TRBJ1-2
CDR3 protein: CASTVADTQYF; CDR3 DNA: TGTGCCAGCACTGTAGCAGATACGCAGTATTTT; V gene: TRBV2; clone size: .; D gene: .; J gene: TRBJ2-3
CDR3 protein: CASSLARTSGRTDTQYF; CDR3 DNA: TGTGCCAGCAGCTTAGCCCGGACTAGCGGGAGGACAGATACGCAGTATTTT; V gene: TRBV7-9; clone size: .; D gene: TRBD2; J gene: TRBJ2-3
CDR3 protein: CASKYGGNTGELFF; CDR3 DNA: TGTGCCAGCAAATACGGCGGGAACACCGGGGAGCTGTTTTTT; V gene: TRBV27; clone size: .; D gene: .; J gene: TRBJ2-2
CDR3 protein: CASSVGGTLYNEQFF; CDR3 DNA: TGTGCCAGCAGCGTAGGTGGGACACTCTACAATGAGCAGTTCTTC; V gene: TRBV9; clone size: .; D gene: .; J gene: TRBJ2-1
CDR3 protein: CATGTSGMNEQFF; CDR3 DNA: TGCGCCACAGGGACTAGTGGTATGAATGAGCAGTTCTTC; V gene: TRBV5-1; clone size: .; D gene: TRBD2; J gene: TRBJ2-1
CDR3 protein: CASSPATDEQYF; CDR3 DNA: TGTGCCAGCAGCCCAGCGACGGACGAGCAGTACTTC; V gene: TRBV7-6; clone size: .; D gene: .; J gene: TRBJ2-7
CDR3 protein: CASSSTGITGNTIYF; CDR3 DNA: TGCGCCAGCAGCTCGACAGGGATCACTGGAAACACCATATATTTT; V gene: TRBV5-1; clone size: .; D gene: TRBD1; J gene: TRBJ1-3
CDR3 protein: CASSLAGSTDTQYF; CDR3 DNA: TGTGCCAGCAGCCTCGCGGGCAGCACAGATACGCAGTATTTT; V gene: TRBV7-2; clone size: .; D gene: .; J gene: TRBJ2-3
CDR3 protein: CASSLTDRRGWGTQYF; CDR3 DNA: TGTGCCAGCAGCTTAACGGACAGGCGGGGATGGGGGACCCAGTACTTC; V gene: TRBV7-2; clone size: .; D gene: .; J gene: TRBJ2-5
CDR3 protein: CASSQVMDRQETQYF; CDR3 DNA: TGCGCCAGCAGCCAAGTAATGGACAGACAAGAGACCCAGTACTTC; V gene: TRBV4-1; clone size: once; D gene: .; J gene: TRBJ2-5
CDR3 protein: CASSWDRDYGYTF; CDR3 DNA: TGTGCCAGCAGTTGGGACAGGGACTATGGCTACACCTTC; V gene: TRBV28; clone size: .; D gene: TRBD1; J gene: TRBJ1-2
CDR3 protein: CASSLGAQPQHF; CDR3 DNA: TGTGCCAGCAGCTTAGGAGCCCAGCCCCAGCATTTT; V gene: TRBV7-2; clone size: .; D gene: .; J gene: TRBJ1-5
CDR3 protein: CASSLVAGPYEQYF; CDR3 DNA: TGTGCCAGCAGCTTGGTTGCGGGACCCTACGAGCAGTACTTC; V gene: TRBV5-4; clone size: .; D gene: .; J gene: TRBJ2-7
CDR3 protein: CASSKTSGGTDTQYF; CDR3 DNA: TGTGCCAGTAGTAAAACTAGCGGAGGCACAGATACGCAGTATTTT; V gene: TRBV19; clone size: .; D gene: TRBD2; J gene: TRBJ2-3
CDR3 protein: CASSPQGGATEAFF; CDR3 DNA: TGCGCCAGCAGCCCCCAGGGAGGTGCCACTGAAGCTTTCTTT; V gene: TRBV4-1; clone size: .; D gene: .; J gene: TRBJ1-1
CDR3 protein: CASLSPRQGGGLTEAFF; CDR3 DNA: TGTGCCAGTCTTTCCCCTCGACAGGGGGGGGGTTTAACTGAAGCTTTCTTT; V gene: TRBV28; clone size: .; D gene: TRBD1; J gene: TRBJ1-1
CDR3 protein: CASSLIAGGWNEQFF; CDR3 DNA: TGTGCCAGCAGCTTAATCGCGGGGGGGTGGAATGAGCAGTTCTTC; V gene: TRBV7-3; clone size: .; D gene: TRBD2; J gene: TRBJ2-1
CDR3 protein: CASTGARADTQYF; CDR3 DNA: TGTGCCAGCACAGGGGCTCGGGCAGATACGCAGTATTTT; V gene: TRBV5-4; clone size: .; D gene: .; J gene: TRBJ2-3
CDR3 protein: CATSRSGGEAFF; CDR3 DNA: TGTGCCACCAGCAGGTCCGGAGGTGAAGCTTTCTTT; V gene: TRBV15; clone size: few; D gene: .; J gene: TRBJ1-1
CDR3 protein: CASSFFREGAGTEAFF; CDR3 DNA: TGTGCCAGCAGCTTTTTTCGGGAGGGGGCGGGCACTGAAGCTTTCTTT; V gene: TRBV11-2; clone size: .; D gene: TRBD1; J gene: TRBJ1-1
CDR3 protein: CASSDAMTVGSSYNEQFF; CDR3 DNA: TGTGCCAGCAGCGACGCCATGACGGTAGGGAGCTCCTACAATGAGCAGTTCTTC; V gene: TRBV5-4; clone size: .; D gene: .; J gene: TRBJ2-1
CDR3 protein: CACGRDGYTF; CDR3 DNA: TGTGCCTGCGGCCGGGATGGCTACACCTTC; V gene: TRBV30; clone size: .; D gene: .; J gene: TRBJ1-2
CDR3 protein: CASSLPGTDTQYF; CDR3 DNA: TGTGCCAGCAGCTTACCAGGGACAGATACGCAGTATTTT; V gene: TRBV7-8; clone size: once; D gene: .; J gene: TRBJ2-3
CDR3 protein: CASSYLLSSYNEQFF; CDR3 DNA: TGTGCCAGCAGCTACCTCCTGAGCTCCTACAATGAGCAGTTCTTC; V gene: TRBV11-2; clone size: .; D gene: .; J gene: TRBJ2-1
CDR3 protein: CASSSRTSGGPNNEQFF; CDR3 DNA: TGCGCCAGCAGCTCTCGGACTAGCGGGGGGCCCAACAATGAGCAGTTCTTC; V gene: TRBV5-1; clone size: .; D gene: TRBD2; J gene: TRBJ2-1
CDR3 protein: CASSQVPDRISYEQYF; CDR3 DNA: TGTGCCAGCAGCCAAGTCCCCGACAGGATTTCCTACGAGCAGTACTTC; V gene: TRBV4-2; clone size: .; D gene: .; J gene: TRBJ2-7
CDR3 protein: CSVEGGWGTEAFF; CDR3 DNA: TGCAGCGTTGAAGGCGGGTGGGGTACTGAAGCTTTCTTT; V gene: TRBV29-1; clone size: .; D gene: .; J gene: TRBJ1-1
CDR3 protein: CASSRRTLMDTQYF; CDR3 DNA: TGTGCCAGCAGTCGCCGGACTCTTATGGATACGCAGTATTTT; V gene: TRBV6-1; clone size: .; D gene: .; J gene: TRBJ2-3
CDR3 protein: CASSTGGLYNEQFF; CDR3 DNA: TGCGCCAGCTCAACAGGGGGCTTATACAATGAGCAGTTCTTC; V gene: TRBV5-1; clone size: .; D gene: TRBD1; J gene: TRBJ2-1
CDR3 protein: CSASRGYGYTF; CDR3 DNA: TGCAGTGCTAGCAGGGGGTATGGCTACACCTTC; V gene: TRBV20-1; clone size: .; D gene: TRBD1; J gene: TRBJ1-2
CDR3 protein: CASSLRYEQYF; CDR3 DNA: TGCGCCAGCAGTTTGCGGTACGAGCAGTACTTC; V gene: TRBV10-1; clone size: .; D gene: .; J gene: TRBJ2-7
CDR3 protein: CASSRGPSPYEQYF; CDR3 DNA: TGTGCCAGCAGTCGCGGGCCCTCCCCATACGAGCAGTACTTC; V gene: TRBV28; clone size: .; D gene: .; J gene: TRBJ2-7
CDR3 protein: CASSLAASGGRDTQYF; CDR3 DNA: TGTGCCAGCAGCTTAGCGGCTAGCGGGGGGAGGGATACGCAGTATTTT; V gene: TRBV7-2; clone size: .; D gene: TRBD2; J gene: TRBJ2-3
CDR3 protein: CASSLRGGYDEQYF; CDR3 DNA: TGTGCCAGCAGCTTAAGAGGGGGCTATGACGAGCAGTACTTC; V gene: TRBV7-8; clone size: .; D gene: TRBD1; J gene: TRBJ2-7
CDR3 protein: CASSPAGGGEIGTEAFF; CDR3 DNA: TGTGCCAGCAGTCCCGCCGGAGGGGGCGAAATTGGTACTGAAGCTTTCTTT; V gene: TRBV28; clone size: .; D gene: TRBD1; J gene: TRBJ1-1
CDR3 protein: CASSSSGTGGEAFF; CDR3 DNA: TGTGCCAGCAGCTCTTCCGGGACAGGGGGAGAAGCTTTCTTT; V gene: TRBV11-3; clone size: once; D gene: TRBD1; J gene: TRBJ1-1
CDR3 protein: CASSLGLAEETQYF; CDR3 DNA: TGTGCCAGCAGCTTAGGTCTAGCGGAGGAGACCCAGTACTTC; V gene: TRBV7-9; clone size: .; D gene: TRBD2; J gene: TRBJ2-5
CDR3 protein: CASSLGGALNTEAFF; CDR3 DNA: TGTGCCAGCAGTTTGGGGGGGGCTTTGAACACTGAAGCTTTCTTT; V gene: TRBV28; clone size: .; D gene: .; J gene: TRBJ1-1